One and the same sample provided the 8 T cell receptor beta chains below, sequenced in a study of OX40 agonist ivuxolimab in advanced cancers. Libraries were constructed by the immunoSEQ multiplex PCR assay. Not all clones reach the TCRdb copy of this immuneACCESS table, which keeps in-frame sequences only. Checked studies attribute under half of the gap to unresolved V genes and leave the rest unexplained. The sample table shows about 77,000 clones, and roughly 84% are seen once. The ten top clones hold roughly 6.3% of the sample. The sequenced sample was CD4+ or CD8+ T cells sorted from blood, obtained in a trial of the OX40 agonist ivuxolimab. These receptors were obtained from an adult with an advanced solid tumor such as melanoma, head and neck, liver or kidney cancer.

V usage is TRBV7-6 and J usage is TRBJ2-3, with D possibly TRBD1 on 5 matching bases. This CDR3 has 16 amino acids. Germline CDR1 and CDR2: SGHVS and FNYEAQ. The germline V and J ends were trimmed by 1 base and 1 base, with 12 bases remaining between them. CDR3 amino acids: CASSLVTGSRTDTQYF. CDR3 nucleotides: TGTGCCAGCAGCTTAGTAACAGGCTCCCGCACAGATACGCAGTATTTT.

The rearrangement joins TRBV19 to TRBJ2-5; 11 nucleotides match TRBD2. The CDR3 has 15 amino acids. V shed 2 bases, J shed 4 bases, and the junction held 3 bases outside the gene matches. Looked up from germline, CDR1 is LNHDA and CDR2 is SQIVND (reference sequence). The CDR3 region has the DNA TGTGCCAGTAGTATACGACTAGCGGGGAGAGAGACCCAGTACTTC. It translates to CASSIRLAGRETQYF.

In its sample, this clone was seen once. V and J are TRBV19 and TRBJ1-5; D is unresolved. The CDR3 is 15 residues long. Germline CDR1 is LNHDA and CDR2 is SQIVND (reference sequence). The V and J ends lost 1 base and 2 bases respectively, with 9 bases between them. CDR3 sequence reads: CASSIAAGGNQPQHF. CDR3 bases: TGTGCCAGTAGTATAGCGGCAGGAGGCAATCAGCCCCAGCATTTT.

This clone was seen a handful of times. For the CDR3, the DNA is TGTGCCAGCAGTTTACAAGGGCGCTCTGGAAACACCATATATTTT. It translates to CASSLQGRSGNTIYF. V gene TRBV28 combines with J gene TRBJ1-3; no reliable D call. Germline V gene data show CDR1 as MDHEN and CDR2 as SYDVKM. V was shortened by 2 bases and J by 0 bases, with 8 bases between the two germline ends. CDR3 length equals 15 residues.

The chain joins TRBV10-1 to TRBJ2-2, with D unclear. CDR3 length: 14 residues. Germline V CDR1 and CDR2: WNHNN, SYGVQD (reference sequence). V was cut by 4 bases and J by 3 bases, with 9 bases left in between. This CDR3 is CASSVDRDTGELFF. The CDR3 bases are TGCGCCAGCAGTGTAGATCGGGACACCGGGGAGCTGTTTTTT.

This clone was recorded only once. V usage is TRBV5-6 and J usage is TRBJ2-5; the D gene could be TRBD1 or TRBD2 (5 bases each). The CDR3 covers 13 residues. CDR1 and CDR2 from the germline V gene are SGHDT and YYEEEE. V shed 7 bases and J shed 7 bases, with 17 bases lying between them. CDR3 DNA: TGTGCCAGCGGTGACCGACTTGGGGGGACCCAGTACTTC. Its protein product is CASGDRLGGTQYF.

The gene calls are TRBV6-1 and TRBJ2-3, with TRBD2 identical over 7 bases. The CDR3 contains 18 residues. V lost 3 bases and J lost 1; bases outside the gene matches: 13. CDR1 and CDR2 from the germline V gene are MNHNS and SASEGT. The CDR3, as DNA: TGTGCCAGCAGTGAGCGGGCCGGGGTGGCGGGGGGCACAGATACGCAGTATTTT. It specifies CASSERAGVAGGTDTQYF.

This sequence joins TRBV5-1 and TRBJ2-1, with 7 bases aligning to TRBD1. This CDR3 contains 14 residues. The junction had 6 bases not matched to a gene; V was cut back by 4 bases and J by 5 bases. Germline V gene lookup returns CDR1 SGHRS and CDR2 YFSETQ. CDR3 residues: CASSIGTANNEQFF. CDR3 DNA sequence: TGCGCCAGCAGCATCGGGACAGCGAACAATGAGCAGTTCTTC.